These 25 T cell receptor beta chains originate from one sample sequenced in a study of blood T cell repertoires in COVID-19. TCRdb's table, derived via immunoSEQ multiplex PCR, lists solely in-frame clones and lacks some. The sample has roughly 100,000 clones, nearly 90% seen once; the top ten hold 2% to 2.5%. The sample comprised peripheral blood. The source of these receptors is a man in his fifties with active COVID-19.

This clone appeared a single time. The chain recombines TRBV19 with TRBJ2-2; weak D call: TRBD1 (5 bases). This CDR3 contains 14 residues. Trimming pared 6 bases from V and 8 bases from J, leaving 16 bases between. Germline lookup yields CDR1 LNHDA and CDR2 SQIVND (reference sequence). The CDR3 spells CASRRSRAVGELFF. The CDR3 DNA follows: TGTGCCAGTAGGAGGAGCAGGGCAGTAGGGGAGCTGTTTTTT. Combining the CDR3 with reference TRBV19 and TRBJ2-2 gives the whole variable domain DGGITQSPKYLFRKEGQNVTLSCEQNLNHDAMYWYRQDPGQGLRLIYYSQIVNDFQKGDIAEGYSVSREKKESFPLTVTSAQKNPTAFYLCASRRSRAVGELFFGEGSRLTVL.

This chain links TRBV4-1 with TRBJ1-6; no clear D. Germline V gives CDR1 MGHRA, CDR2 YSYEKL. The length of the CDR3 is 17 residues. Trimming removed 2 bases from V and 0 bases from J, with 11 bases in between. In DNA, the CDR3 is TGCGCCAGCAGCCAATATCTGTATCGCTCCTATAATTCACCCCTCCACTTT. It encodes CASSQYLYRSYNSPLHF.

V is TRBV19 and J is TRBJ2-1; 8 bases agree with TRBD1. Germline CDR1 LNHDA, CDR2 SQIVND (reference sequence). CDR3 size: 14 residues. V lost 9 bases and J lost 6; bases outside the gene matches: 10. The CDR3 sequence is CASSLRTGRNEQFF. CDR3 bases: TGTGCCAGCAGCCTTCGGACAGGGCGCAATGAGCAGTTCTTC.

The chain employs TRBV7-8 and TRBJ1-3; tentative D call: TRBD1 (5 bases). This CDR3 is 15 amino acids long. V shed 1 base and J shed 3 bases, with 10 bases lying between them. Germline loops: CDR1 SGHVS, CDR2 FQNEAQ. This CDR3 is CASSLVQGGGNTIYF. The CDR3 nucleotides read TGTGCCAGCAGCTTAGTCCAGGGTGGTGGAAACACCATATATTTT. Based on the CDR3 plus reference TRBV7-8 and TRBJ1-3, the full variable domain is GAGVSQSPRYKVAKRGQDVALRCDPISGHVSLFWYQQALGQGPEFLTYFQNEAQLDKSGLPSDRFFAERPEGSVSTLKIQRTQQEDSAVYLCASSLVQGGGNTIYFGEGSWLTVV.

The gene calls are TRBV6-5 and TRBJ1-4, with a possible D match to TRBD1 (6 bases). The CDR3 is made up of 14 amino acids. V lost 4 bases and J lost 4, with 10 bases in between. The germline CDR1 and CDR2 sequences are MNHEY and SVGAGI. The CDR3 DNA reads as TGTGCCAGCAGTTGGACAGATCTTAATGAAAAACTGTTTTTT. Protein sequence: CASSWTDLNEKLFF.

The chain has TRBV7-9 and TRBJ2-2, with TRBD1 matching over 7 bases. Germline V gene sequence: CDR1 SEHNR, CDR2 FQNEAQ (reference sequence). This CDR3 comprises 13 residues. With V trimmed by 9 bases and J by 0 bases, 1 base remained unmatched. CDR3 sequence: CARQGANTGELFF. The CDR3 region has the DNA TGTGCCAGGCAGGGGGCGAACACCGGGGAGCTGTTTTTT. Full variable domain (remainder filled in from reference TRBV7-9 and TRBJ2-2): DTGVSQNPRHKITKRGQNVTFRCDPISEHNRLYWYRQTLGQGPEFLTYFQNEAQLEKSRLLSDRFSAERPKGSFSTLEIQRTEQGDSAMYLCARQGANTGELFFGEGSRLTVL.

The J gene is TRBJ2-3, the V gene TRBV24-1; 8 bases line up with TRBD2. Germline values: CDR1 KGHDR, CDR2 SFDVKD. V lost 5 bases and J lost 5; bases outside the gene matches: 8. The CDR3 sequence is 15 residues long. The CDR3 protein is CATSAGTSGKDTQYF. The CDR3 nucleotides are TGTGCCACCAGTGCCGGGACTAGTGGGAAAGATACGCAGTATTTT.

This CDR3 reads CASSRQSYNEQFF. The DNA for the CDR3 is TGTGCCAGCAGCCGACAGTCCTACAATGAGCAGTTCTTC. The chain is built from TRBV12-3 or TRBV12-4 and TRBJ2-1; the D gene is possibly TRBD1 (5 bases). V lost 6 bases, J lost 1 base, and 7 bases lay in between. This CDR3 spans 13 amino acids.

The CDR3 spells CASSIMAGGWKPQHF. CDR3 DNA: TGTGCCAGTAGTATTATGGCCGGGGGATGGAAGCCCCAGCATTTT. The chain couples TRBV19 to TRBJ1-5, with D tentatively TRBD1 (5 bases). Trimming removed 3 bases at V and 8 bases at J, with 17 bases between. CDR1 and CDR2 from the germline V gene are LNHDA and SQIVND (reference sequence). This CDR3 spans 15 amino acids.

The J gene is TRBJ2-3, the V gene TRBV4-2; 8 nucleotides agree with TRBD2. CDR3 length: 16 amino acids. In germline, CDR1 is LGHNA, CDR2 YNFKEQ. Trimming took 4 bases from V and 2 from J; bases not matched to a gene: 8. CDR3 in amino acids: CASSPGGGTFTDTQYF. In DNA, the CDR3 is TGTGCCAGCAGCCCCGGCGGGGGGACCTTCACAGATACGCAGTATTTT.

V is TRBV19 and J is TRBJ2-1, with D possibly TRBD2 on 6 matching bases. In germline, CDR1 is LNHDA, CDR2 SQIVND (reference sequence). The CDR3 extends over 14 amino acids. Trimming pared 8 bases from V and 6 bases from J, leaving 17 bases between. The CDR3 protein is CASSLAPHTNEQFF. The CDR3 DNA is TGTGCCAGTTCGCTAGCGCCGCACACCAATGAGCAGTTCTTC. The full variable domain, with the rest looked up from reference TRBV19 and TRBJ2-1, is DGGITQSPKYLFRKEGQNVTLSCEQNLNHDAMYWYRQDPGQGLRLIYYSQIVNDFQKGDIAEGYSVSREKKESFPLTVTSAQKNPTAFYLCASSLAPHTNEQFFGPGTRLTVL.

V and J are TRBV6-5 and TRBJ2-7; D is ambiguous. CDR3 length equals 14 residues. Germline V gene sequence: CDR1 MNHEY, CDR2 SVGAGI. The germline V and J ends were trimmed by 7 bases and 3 bases, with 16 bases remaining between them. CDR3 DNA: TGTGCCAGCAAGATGACCCAGACGGGCTACGAGCAGTACTTC. This encodes CASKMTQTGYEQYF.

The CDR3 DNA reads TGCGCCAGCAGCCGATCCCGGGGGACAGTAGCCCCCTACGAGCAGTACTTC. It is translated as CASSRSRGTVAPYEQYF. V gene TRBV4-1 combines with J gene TRBJ2-7, with D possibly being TRBD1 (7 bases). The germline gives CDR1 MGHRA, CDR2 YSYEKL. CDR3 length: 17 amino acids. V gave up 4 bases and J gave up 2 bases, with 21 bases separating them.

The chain recombines TRBV7-2 with TRBJ1-2, with D maybe TRBD1 (6 bases). Germline V gene sequence: CDR1 SGHTA, CDR2 FQGNSA. The CDR3 loop spans 17 amino acids. Trimming took 2 bases from V and 3 from J, leaving 19 bases between them. This CDR3 reads CASSLSLPGHPDYGYTF. The CDR3 bases are TGTGCCAGCAGCTTAAGTTTACCGGGACACCCAGACTATGGCTACACCTTC.

V usage is TRBV25-1 and J usage is TRBJ2-4; TRBD2 matches 13 bases. The CDR3 consists of 16 residues. Germline trimming cut 4 bases from V and 3 bases from J; bases unmatched to any gene: 3. The germline CDR1 and CDR2 sequences are MGHDK and SYGVNS. The CDR3 sequence: CASSGTSGGYKNIQYF. The CDR3 bases are TGTGCCAGCAGTGGGACTAGCGGGGGCTACAAAAACATTCAGTACTTC.

The chain joins TRBV7-2 to TRBJ2-3; TRBD2 might be the D (5 bases). Deletions cut 2 bases from V and 0 bases from J, with 12 bases between. The CDR3 loop spans 16 amino acids. CDR1 is SGHTA and CDR2 is FQGNSA in the germline V gene. The CDR3 nucleotides are TGTGCCAGCAGCTTAAATGGCGGGCCTAGCACAGATACGCAGTATTTT. As protein: CASSLNGGPSTDTQYF.

The V gene is TRBV6-5, the J gene TRBJ1-2; 8 bases are a match to TRBD1. The V and J ends lost 10 bases and 7 bases, in that order; junction bases with no gene match: 5. Per the germline V gene, CDR1 is MNHEY and CDR2 is SVGAGI. CDR3 length equals 11 residues. The CDR3 reads CATGQGTGYTF. The DNA for the CDR3 is TGTGCCACCGGACAGGGTACTGGCTACACCTTC.

The V and J genes are TRBV5-1 and TRBJ1-2, with D tentatively TRBD1 (5 bases). V shed 2 bases and J shed 8 bases, with 16 bases lying between them. The V gene's germline CDR1 is SGHRS and CDR2 YFSETQ. The CDR3 runs 14 residues. The CDR3 spells CASSFRGAGEGYTF. The DNA for the CDR3 is TGCGCCAGCAGCTTCCGCGGGGCCGGGGAGGGCTACACCTTC.

This clone was recorded once. The chain carries TRBV11-3 and TRBJ1-1; 7 nucleotides line up with TRBD1. In germline, CDR1 is SGHNT, CDR2 YENEEA. The CDR3 is made up of 13 amino acids. The ends lost 5 bases at V and 8 bases at J; junction bases unmatched: 8. This CDR3 is CASSPNDREEAFF. CDR3 bases: TGTGCCAGCAGCCCAAATGACAGGGAAGAAGCTTTCTTT.

The chain joins TRBV29-1 to TRBJ1-1; D gene unclear. Germline CDR1 is SQVTM and CDR2 is ANQGSEA. Trimming shortened V by 3 bases and J by 5 bases, and 16 bases separated the two germline ends. The CDR3 consists of 14 residues. DNA for the CDR3: TGCAGCGTTGAGGCGGCCGGGAGGAGTACTGAAGCTTTCTTT. It translates to CSVEAAGRSTEAFF.

This chain uses TRBV7-2 with TRBJ2-5; D perhaps matches TRBD1 (5 bases). V was clipped by 2 bases and J by 4 bases, with 14 bases between them. Germline V gene sequence: CDR1 SGHTA, CDR2 FQGNSA. The length of the CDR3 is 15 residues. The CDR3: CASSLRGFGSETQYF. CDR3 DNA: TGTGCCAGCAGCTTAAGGGGTTTTGGGTCAGAGACCCAGTACTTC.

This clone was recorded only once. The chain joins TRBV6-5 to TRBJ1-1, with D hard to call. The CDR3 runs 14 residues. The V gene's germline CDR1 is MNHEY and CDR2 SVGAGI. V was shortened by 0 bases and J by 1 base, with 6 bases between the two germline ends. The CDR3 nucleotides are TGTGCCAGCAGTTACTCCCGGGGGAACACTGAAGCTTTCTTT. Translated: CASSYSRGNTEAFF.

The V call is TRBV6-5, the J call TRBJ1-2; D unresolved. The germline gives CDR1 MNHEY, CDR2 SVGAGI. The CDR3 spans 13 residues. V lost 0 bases to trimming and J lost 4 bases, with 6 bases between them. CDR3 coding DNA: TGTGCCAGCAGTTACTCGACACTCTATGGCTACACCTTC. It codes for CASSYSTLYGYTF.

The chain recombines TRBV5-6 with TRBJ1-5, with 10 bases matching TRBD1. Unmatched junction bases numbered 2, after V lost 3 bases and J lost 2 bases. Per germline, CDR1 SGHDT and CDR2 YYEEEE. This CDR3 contains 15 residues. The DNA for the CDR3 is TGTGCCAGCAGCTCCGGGACAGGGGGCAATCAGCCCCAGCATTTT. This codes for CASSSGTGGNQPQHF. Full variable domain (rest looked up from reference TRBV5-6 and TRBJ1-5): DAGVTQSPTHLIKTRGQQVTLRCSPKSGHDTVSWYQQALGQGPQFIFQYYEEEERQRGNFPDRFSGHQFPNYSSELNVNALLLGDSALYLCASSSGTGGNQPQHFGDGTRLSIL.

J is TRBJ2-2 and V is TRBV6-6; 7 bases align to TRBD1. Germline CDR1 reads MNHNY; CDR2 reads SVGAGI (reference sequence). The CDR3 covers 14 residues. Unmatched junction bases numbered 7, after V lost 4 bases and J lost 8 bases. CDR3 nucleotide sequence: TGTGCCAGCAGTTTGGCAGGGGGTTCGGGGGAGCTGTTTTTT. Encoded protein: CASSLAGGSGELFF.